These 16 T cell receptor beta chains came from one sample sequenced in a study of glioma-infiltrating T cells after dendritic cell vaccination. Assay: immunoSEQ multiplex PCR; the TCRdb copy retains only in-frame clones and omits some. The table has over 90,000 clones, 80% to 90% seen once. The input for sequencing was blood, taken before dendritic cell vaccination. These TCRs come from a human donor with glioblastoma.

The chain is built from TRBV9 and TRBJ2-1, with 9 nucleotides matching TRBD1. The CDR3 spans 13 residues. Germline V gene data show CDR1 as SGDLS and CDR2 as YYNGEE. Trimming at V came to 4 bases and at J to 15 bases, leaving 11 bases not matched to a gene. In DNA, the CDR3 is TGTGCCAGCAGCATAACCGGGACAGGGTATTTGTTCTTC. Translation gives CASSITGTGYLFF.

The V call is TRBV9, the J call TRBJ1-1; D is possibly TRBD1 (6 bases). This CDR3 is built from 13 residues. V lost 3 bases and J 4 bases, leaving 10 bases between the germline ends. The germline gives CDR1 SGDLS, CDR2 YYNGEE. The CDR3 DNA is TGTGCCAGCAGCGAACACAGGGCCACTGAAGCTTTCTTT. It codes for CASSEHRATEAFF.

CDR3 in amino acids: CASSQDGTGPTGELFF. CDR3 sequence (DNA): TGTGCCAGCAGCCAAGATGGGACAGGTCCCACCGGGGAGCTGTTTTTT. This chain joins TRBV4-2 and TRBJ2-2, with 8 bases matching TRBD1. Germline CDR1 and CDR2: LGHNA and YNFKEQ. The V and J ends lost 0 bases and 4 bases, in that order; junction bases with no gene match: 4. The CDR3 sequence is 16 residues long.

The V call is TRBV4-3, the J call TRBJ2-3; weak D call: TRBD1 (6 bases). CDR3 size: 16 residues. Trimming cost V 0 bases and J 6 bases, with 16 bases left between them. The germline CDR1 and CDR2 sequences are LGHNA and YSLEER. CDR3 residues: CASSQDPQGVGDTQYF. The CDR3 DNA reads TGCGCCAGCAGCCAAGACCCACAGGGAGTCGGGGATACGCAGTATTTT.

There are a few counts of this clone. The chain couples TRBV19 to TRBJ1-3; D is ambiguous. Germline CDR1 and CDR2: LNHDA and SQIVND (reference sequence). The ends were cut back, 1 base at V and 8 bases at J, with 9 bases in the middle. The CDR3 is 13 amino acids. DNA for the CDR3: TGTGCCAGTAGTATAGCAGAACGGGACACCATATATTTT. This translates into CASSIAERDTIYF.

The chain is built from TRBV7-8 and TRBJ1-2; tentatively, D is TRBD1 (5 bases). The V gene's germline CDR1 is SGHVS and CDR2 FQNEAQ. The CDR3 sequence is 15 residues long. Trimming shortened V by 5 bases and J by 8 bases, and 21 bases separated the two germline ends. The CDR3 nucleotides read TGTGCCAGCAGCCTAAGGGCGACAGTCGCCGTCGGCTACACCTTC. Translating gives CASSLRATVAVGYTF.

Notes on this clone: The germline gene is not matched at one end of the junction; a read error may be the cause. The V gene is TRBV11-3, the J gene TRBJ1-4; 8 bases fit TRBD1. This CDR3 has 12 residues. Looked up from germline, CDR1 is SGHNT and CDR2 is YENEEA. The CDR3 nucleotides read TGTGCCAGCAGCTTATATACGGGACAGGTGATTTTT. It yields the protein CASSLYTGQVIF.

The CDR3 bases are TGTGCCAGCAGCACCAACAGGGAGGGAGAGACCCAGTACTTC. This codes for CASSTNREGETQYF. The chain uses TRBV5-4 and TRBJ2-5; possibly TRBD2 for D (7 bases). V lost 4 bases, J lost 4 bases, and 14 bases lay in between. The germline CDR1 and CDR2 sequences are SGHNT and YYREEE (reference sequence). This CDR3 is built from 14 residues.

The CDR3 bases are TGTGCCAGCAGCCGTGGCCAGGGAGGGTTGACTGAAGCTTTCTTT. This gives the protein CASSRGQGGLTEAFF. The genes are TRBV7-9 and TRBJ1-1; D perhaps matches TRBD1 (5 bases). Germline V CDR1 and CDR2: SEHNR, FQNEAQ (reference sequence). Trimming took 5 bases from V and 5 from J, leaving 18 bases between them. CDR3 size: 15 residues.

V and J are TRBV6-5 and TRBJ1-4; a weak D match, TRBD1 (6 bases). V gave up 6 bases and J gave up 0 bases, with 8 bases separating them. The germline CDR1 and CDR2 sequences are MNHEY and SVGAGI. This CDR3 contains 14 residues. The CDR3 loop reads CASSRTATNEKLFF. Written as DNA, the CDR3 is TGTGCCAGCAGCCGGACAGCAACTAATGAAAAACTGTTTTTT.

CDR3 loop: CASSPGQEDTEAFF. CDR3 sequence (DNA): TGTGCCAGTAGTCCAGGACAGGAGGACACTGAAGCTTTCTTT. The chain joins TRBV19 to TRBJ1-1; 7 bases line up with TRBD1. Unmatched junction bases numbered 6, after V lost 5 bases and J lost 3 bases. The CDR3 is made up of 14 amino acids. Per the germline V gene, CDR1 is LNHDA and CDR2 is SQIVND (reference sequence).

CDR3 loop: CSLSRGMNTEAFF. In DNA, the CDR3 is TGCAGCCTGAGCCGGGGAATGAACACTGAAGCTTTCTTT. The V gene is TRBV29-1, the J gene TRBJ1-1; D is uncertain. Germline V lookup: CDR1 SQVTM, CDR2 ANQGSEA. There are 13 residues in the CDR3. V was cut by 8 bases and J by 0 bases, with 13 bases left in between. Supplemented by reference TRBV29-1 and TRBJ1-1, the full variable domain reads SAVISQKPSRDICQRGTSLTIQCQVDSQVTMMFWYRQQPGQSLTLIATANQGSEATYESGFVIDKFPISRPNLTFSTLTVSNMSPEDSSIYLCSLSRGMNTEAFFGQGTRLTVV.

The chain combines TRBV5-1 with TRBJ1-5, with unresolved D. The V and J ends lost 8 bases and 1 base respectively, with 10 bases between them. CDR1 is SGHRS, CDR2 YFSETQ, per germline. The CDR3 is 13 residues long. The CDR3 region is CASSRGSNQPQHF. In nucleotides, the CDR3 is TGCGCCAGTAGCCGGGGAAGCAATCAGCCCCAGCATTTT.

This chain links TRBV10-1 with TRBJ2-7; D might be TRBD2 (5 bases). The CDR3 spans 13 residues. The ends were cut back, 5 bases at V and 0 bases at J, with 8 bases in the middle. Per germline, CDR1 WNHNN and CDR2 SYGVQD (reference sequence). The CDR3 region is CASSRTSSYEQYF. CDR3 nucleotide sequence: TGCGCCAGCAGTCGCACTAGCTCCTACGAGCAGTACTTC.

This chain links TRBV11-3 with TRBJ1-1; TRBD1 matches at 7 bases. The CDR3 is 15 residues long. V trimming: 5 bases; J trimming: 5 bases; junction bases outside the gene matches: 11. Germline CDR1 SGHNT, CDR2 YENEEA. In nucleotides, the CDR3 is TGTGCCAGCAGCCGCGACACAGGGGAGAATACTGAAGCTTTCTTT. Amino acid sequence: CASSRDTGENTEAFF. Filled out from reference TRBV11-3 and TRBJ1-1, the complete variable domain reads EAGVVQSPRYKIIEKKQPVAFWCNPISGHNTLYWYLQNLGQGPELLIRYENEEAVDDSQLPKDRFSAERLKGVDSTLKIQPAELGDSAVYLCASSRDTGENTEAFFGQGTRLTVV.

J is TRBJ2-1 and V is TRBV27, with 9 nucleotides matching TRBD2. V shed 5 bases, J shed 4 bases, and the junction held 6 bases outside the gene matches. The length of the CDR3 is 15 residues. From germline, CDR1 is MNHEY and CDR2 SMNVEV (reference sequence). Here the CDR3 reads CASSDSGGGYNEQFF. The CDR3 DNA is TGTGCCAGCAGTGATAGCGGGGGCGGGTACAATGAGCAGTTCTTC.